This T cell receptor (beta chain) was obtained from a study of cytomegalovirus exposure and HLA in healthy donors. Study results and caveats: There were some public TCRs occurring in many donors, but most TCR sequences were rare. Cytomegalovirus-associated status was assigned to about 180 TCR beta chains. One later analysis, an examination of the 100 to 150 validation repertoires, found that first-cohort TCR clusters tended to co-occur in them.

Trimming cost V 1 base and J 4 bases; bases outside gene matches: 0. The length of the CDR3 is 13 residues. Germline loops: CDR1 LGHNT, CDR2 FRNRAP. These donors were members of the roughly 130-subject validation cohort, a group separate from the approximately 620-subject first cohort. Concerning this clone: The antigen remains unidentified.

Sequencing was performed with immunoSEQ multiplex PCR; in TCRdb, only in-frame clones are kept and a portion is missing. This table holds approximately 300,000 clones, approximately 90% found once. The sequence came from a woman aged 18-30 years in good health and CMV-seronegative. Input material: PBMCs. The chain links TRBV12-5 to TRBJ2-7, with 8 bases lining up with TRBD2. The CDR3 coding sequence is TGTGCTAGTGGTTTGGGCGGGGGGTACGAGCAGTACTTC. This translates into CASGLGGGYEQYF. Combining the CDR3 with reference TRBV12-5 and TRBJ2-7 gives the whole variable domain DARVTQTPRHKVTEMGQEVTMRCQPILGHNTVFWYRQTMMQGLELLAYFRNRAPLDDSGMPKDRFSAEMPDATLATLKIQPSEPRDSAVYFCASGLGGGYEQYFGPGTRLTVT.